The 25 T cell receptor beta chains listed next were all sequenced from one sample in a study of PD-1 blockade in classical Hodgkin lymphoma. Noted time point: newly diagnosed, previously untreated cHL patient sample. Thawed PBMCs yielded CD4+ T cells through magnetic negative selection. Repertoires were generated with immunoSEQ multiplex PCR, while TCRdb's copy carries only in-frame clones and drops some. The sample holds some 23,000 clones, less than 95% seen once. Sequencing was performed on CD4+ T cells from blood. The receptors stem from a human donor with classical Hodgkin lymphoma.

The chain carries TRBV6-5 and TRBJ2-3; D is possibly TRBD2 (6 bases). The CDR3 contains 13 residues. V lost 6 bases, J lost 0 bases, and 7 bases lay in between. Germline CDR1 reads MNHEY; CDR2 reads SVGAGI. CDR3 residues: CASRRDSTDTQYF. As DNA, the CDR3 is TGTGCCAGCAGGCGGGACAGCACAGATACGCAGTATTTT.

The CDR3 here is CASSQQETQYF. Here the CDR3 DNA reads TGTGCCAGCAGCCAACAAGAGACCCAGTACTTC. The chain couples TRBV7-2 to TRBJ2-5; D not resolved. Germline lookup yields CDR1 SGHTA and CDR2 FQGNSA. Between the trimmed V and J ends, which lost 5 bases and 2 bases, there was a span of 3 bases. The CDR3 is made up of 11 amino acids.

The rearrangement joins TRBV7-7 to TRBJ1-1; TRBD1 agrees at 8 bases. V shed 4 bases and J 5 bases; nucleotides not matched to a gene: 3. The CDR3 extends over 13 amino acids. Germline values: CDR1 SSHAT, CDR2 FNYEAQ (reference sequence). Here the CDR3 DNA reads TGTGCCAGCAGCTCCCGACAGGGGACTGAAGCTTTCTTT. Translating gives CASSSRQGTEAFF.

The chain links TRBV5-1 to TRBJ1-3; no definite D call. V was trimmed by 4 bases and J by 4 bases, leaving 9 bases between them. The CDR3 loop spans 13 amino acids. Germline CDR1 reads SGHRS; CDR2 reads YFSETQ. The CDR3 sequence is CASSPRSGNTIYF. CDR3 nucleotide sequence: TGCGCCAGCAGCCCGAGGTCGGGAAACACCATATATTTT.

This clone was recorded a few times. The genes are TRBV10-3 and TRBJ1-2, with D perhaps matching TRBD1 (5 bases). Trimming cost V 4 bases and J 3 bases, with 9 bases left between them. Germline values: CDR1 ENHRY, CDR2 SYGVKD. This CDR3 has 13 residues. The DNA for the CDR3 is TGTGCCATCAGTGGGGGACGGGACTATGGCTACACCTTC. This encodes CAISGGRDYGYTF.

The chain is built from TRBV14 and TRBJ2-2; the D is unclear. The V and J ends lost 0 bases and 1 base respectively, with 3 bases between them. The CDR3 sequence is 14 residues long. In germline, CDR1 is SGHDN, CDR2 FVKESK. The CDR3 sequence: CASSQDWNTGELFF. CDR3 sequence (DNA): TGTGCCAGCAGCCAAGATTGGAACACCGGGGAGCTGTTTTTT.

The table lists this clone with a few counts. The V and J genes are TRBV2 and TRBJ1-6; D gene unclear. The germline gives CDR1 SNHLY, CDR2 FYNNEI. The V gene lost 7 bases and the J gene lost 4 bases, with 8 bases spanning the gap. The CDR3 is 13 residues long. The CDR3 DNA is TGTGCCAGCACCCTACGGTATAATTCACCCCTCCACTTT. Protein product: CASTLRYNSPLHF.

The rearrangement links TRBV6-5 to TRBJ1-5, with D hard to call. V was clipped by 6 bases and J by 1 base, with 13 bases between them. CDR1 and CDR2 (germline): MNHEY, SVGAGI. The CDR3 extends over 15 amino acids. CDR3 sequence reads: CASRLFRWSNQPQHF. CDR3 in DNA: TGTGCCAGCAGGCTCTTTAGGTGGAGCAATCAGCCCCAGCATTTT.

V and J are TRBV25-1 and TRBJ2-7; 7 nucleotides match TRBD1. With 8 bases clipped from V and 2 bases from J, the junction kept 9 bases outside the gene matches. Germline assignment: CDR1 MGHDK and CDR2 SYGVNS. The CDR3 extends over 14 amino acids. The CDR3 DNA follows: TGTGCCAGCCTGGGGCAGGGGGATGCCTACGAGCAGTACTTC. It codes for CASLGQGDAYEQYF.

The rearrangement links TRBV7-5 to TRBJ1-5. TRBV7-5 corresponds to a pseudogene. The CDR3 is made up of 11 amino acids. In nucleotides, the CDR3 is TGTGCTAGAAGCTTAAATCAGCCCCAGCATTTT. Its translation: CARSLNQPQHF.

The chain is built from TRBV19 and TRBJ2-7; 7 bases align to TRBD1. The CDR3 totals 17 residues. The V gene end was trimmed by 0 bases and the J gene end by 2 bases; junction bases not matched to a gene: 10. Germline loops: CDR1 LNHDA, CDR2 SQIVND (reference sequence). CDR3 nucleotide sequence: TGTGCCAGTAGTATAGAGCACGGGACAGCCAGCCCCTACGAGCAGTACTTC. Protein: CASSIEHGTASPYEQYF.

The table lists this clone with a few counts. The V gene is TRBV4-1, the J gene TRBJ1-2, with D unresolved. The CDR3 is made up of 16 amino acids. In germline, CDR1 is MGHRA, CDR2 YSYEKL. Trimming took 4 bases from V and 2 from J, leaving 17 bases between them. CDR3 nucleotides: TGCGCCAGCAGCCCCCTTAGGCAAGGTCCCAACTATGGCTACACCTTC. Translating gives CASSPLRQGPNYGYTF.

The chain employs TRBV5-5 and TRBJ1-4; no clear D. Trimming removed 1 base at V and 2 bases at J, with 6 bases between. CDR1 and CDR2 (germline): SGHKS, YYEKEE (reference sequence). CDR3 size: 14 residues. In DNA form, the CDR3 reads TGTGCCAGCAGCTTGCGGAATACTAATGAAAAACTGTTTTTT. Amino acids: CASSLRNTNEKLFF.

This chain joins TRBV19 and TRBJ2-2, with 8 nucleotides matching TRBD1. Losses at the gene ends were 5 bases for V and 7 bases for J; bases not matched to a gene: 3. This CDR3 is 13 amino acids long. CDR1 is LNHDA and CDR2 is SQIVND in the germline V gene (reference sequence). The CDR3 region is CASSAQGVGELFF. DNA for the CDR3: TGTGCCAGTAGTGCACAGGGGGTCGGGGAGCTGTTTTTT.

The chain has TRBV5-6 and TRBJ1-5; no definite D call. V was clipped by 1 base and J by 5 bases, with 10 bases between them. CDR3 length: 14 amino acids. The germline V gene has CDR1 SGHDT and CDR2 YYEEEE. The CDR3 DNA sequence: TGTGCCAGCAGCTTGAGCGGTTTCTATCAGCCCCAGCATTTT. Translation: CASSLSGFYQPQHF.

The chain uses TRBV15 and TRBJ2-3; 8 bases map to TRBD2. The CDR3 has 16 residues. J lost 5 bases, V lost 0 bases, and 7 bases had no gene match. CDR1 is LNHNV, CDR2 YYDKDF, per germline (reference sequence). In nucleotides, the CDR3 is TGTGCCACCAGCAGAGACGGGGGGGGGCCAGGAGATACGCAGTATTTT. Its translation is CATSRDGGGPGDTQYF.

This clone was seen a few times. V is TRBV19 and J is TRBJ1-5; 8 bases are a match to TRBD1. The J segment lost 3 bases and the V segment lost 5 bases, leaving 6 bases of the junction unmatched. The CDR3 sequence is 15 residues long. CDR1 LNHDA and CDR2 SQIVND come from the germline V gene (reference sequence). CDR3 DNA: TGTGCCAGTAGTCCACAGGGGGTGGTCAATCAGCCCCAGCATTTT. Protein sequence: CASSPQGVVNQPQHF.

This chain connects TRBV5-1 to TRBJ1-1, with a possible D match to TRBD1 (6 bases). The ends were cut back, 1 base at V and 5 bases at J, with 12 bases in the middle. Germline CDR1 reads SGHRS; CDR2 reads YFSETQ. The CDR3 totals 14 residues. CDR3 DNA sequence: TGCGCCAGCAGCTTGTACGGGGGCGGGACTGAAGCTTTCTTT. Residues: CASSLYGGGTEAFF.

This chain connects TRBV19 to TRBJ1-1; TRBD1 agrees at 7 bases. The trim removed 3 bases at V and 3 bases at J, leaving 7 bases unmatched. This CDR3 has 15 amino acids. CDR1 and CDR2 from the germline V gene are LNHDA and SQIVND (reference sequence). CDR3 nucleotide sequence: TGTGCCAGTAGTATCGCTCAGGGGGGGGACACTGAAGCTTTCTTT. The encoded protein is CASSIAQGGDTEAFF. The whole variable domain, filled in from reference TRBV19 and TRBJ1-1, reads DGGITQSPKYLFRKEGQNVTLSCEQNLNHDAMYWYRQDPGQGLRLIYYSQIVNDFQKGDIAEGYSVSREKKESFPLTVTSAQKNPTAFYLCASSIAQGGDTEAFFGQGTRLTVV.

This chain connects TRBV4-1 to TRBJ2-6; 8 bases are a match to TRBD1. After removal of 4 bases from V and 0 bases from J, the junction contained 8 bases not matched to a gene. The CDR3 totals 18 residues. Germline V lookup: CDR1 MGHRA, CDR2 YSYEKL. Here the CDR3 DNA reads TGCGCCAGCAGCCCTCGGGGGACAGGCAGCTCTGGGGCCAACGTCCTGACTTTC. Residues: CASSPRGTGSSGANVLTF.

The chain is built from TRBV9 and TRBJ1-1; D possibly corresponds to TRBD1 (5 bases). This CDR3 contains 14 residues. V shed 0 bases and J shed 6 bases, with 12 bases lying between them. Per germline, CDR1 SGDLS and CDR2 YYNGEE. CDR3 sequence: CASSVGGGAAEAFF. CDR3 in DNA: TGTGCCAGCAGCGTAGGCGGAGGGGCAGCTGAAGCTTTCTTT.

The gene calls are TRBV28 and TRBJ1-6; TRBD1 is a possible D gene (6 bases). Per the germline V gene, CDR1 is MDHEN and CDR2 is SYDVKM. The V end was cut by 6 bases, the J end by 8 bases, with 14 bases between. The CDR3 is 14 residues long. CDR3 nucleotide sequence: TGTGCCAGCAGAATTGGGGGACAATATTCACCCCTCCACTTT. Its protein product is CASRIGGQYSPLHF.

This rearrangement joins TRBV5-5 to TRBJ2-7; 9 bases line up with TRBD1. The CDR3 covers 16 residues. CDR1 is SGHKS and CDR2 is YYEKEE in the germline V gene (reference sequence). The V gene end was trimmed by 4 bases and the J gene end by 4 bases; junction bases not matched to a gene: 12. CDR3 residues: CASSQGTGWGKYEQYF. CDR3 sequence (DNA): TGTGCCAGCAGCCAGGGGACAGGGTGGGGGAAGTACGAGCAGTACTTC.

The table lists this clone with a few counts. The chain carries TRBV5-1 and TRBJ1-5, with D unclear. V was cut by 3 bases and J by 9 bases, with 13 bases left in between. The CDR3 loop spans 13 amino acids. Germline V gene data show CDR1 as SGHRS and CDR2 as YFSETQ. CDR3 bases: TGCGCCAGCAGCTCACGAGAGGATGGGCCCCAGCATTTT. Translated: CASSSREDGPQHF.

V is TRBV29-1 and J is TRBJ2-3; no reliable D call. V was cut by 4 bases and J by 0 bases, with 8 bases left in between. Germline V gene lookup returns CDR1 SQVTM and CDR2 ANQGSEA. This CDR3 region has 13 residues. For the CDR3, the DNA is TGCAGCGTTGCAGCTTCTAGCACAGATACGCAGTATTTT. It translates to CSVAASSTDTQYF.